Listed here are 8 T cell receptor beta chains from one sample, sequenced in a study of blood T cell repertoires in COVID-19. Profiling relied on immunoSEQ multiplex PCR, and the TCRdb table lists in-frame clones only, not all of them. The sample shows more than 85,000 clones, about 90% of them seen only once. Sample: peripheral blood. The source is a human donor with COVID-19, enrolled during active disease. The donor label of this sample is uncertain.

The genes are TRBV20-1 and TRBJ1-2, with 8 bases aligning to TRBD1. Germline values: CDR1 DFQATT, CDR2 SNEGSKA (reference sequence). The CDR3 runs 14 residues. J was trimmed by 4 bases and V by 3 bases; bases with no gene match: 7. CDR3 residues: CSASLLDRGYGYTF. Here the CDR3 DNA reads TGCAGTGCTAGTTTGCTTGACAGGGGCTATGGCTACACCTTC.

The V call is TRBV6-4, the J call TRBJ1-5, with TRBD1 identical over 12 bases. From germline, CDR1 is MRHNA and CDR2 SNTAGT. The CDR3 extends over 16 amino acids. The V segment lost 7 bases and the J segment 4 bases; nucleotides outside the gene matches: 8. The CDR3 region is CASTPGTGGGNQPQHF. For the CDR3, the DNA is TGTGCCAGCACTCCCGGGACAGGGGGCGGGAATCAGCCCCAGCATTTT.

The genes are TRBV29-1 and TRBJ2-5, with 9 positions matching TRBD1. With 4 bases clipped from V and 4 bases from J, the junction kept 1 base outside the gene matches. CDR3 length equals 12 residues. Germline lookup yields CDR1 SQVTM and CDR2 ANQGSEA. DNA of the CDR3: TGCAGCGTTGCGGACAGGGGAGAGACCCAGTACTTC. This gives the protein CSVADRGETQYF. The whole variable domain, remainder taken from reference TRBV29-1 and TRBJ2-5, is SAVISQKPSRDICQRGTSLTIQCQVDSQVTMMFWYRQQPGQSLTLIATANQGSEATYESGFVIDKFPISRPNLTFSTLTVSNMSPEDSSIYLCSVADRGETQYFGPGTRLLVL.

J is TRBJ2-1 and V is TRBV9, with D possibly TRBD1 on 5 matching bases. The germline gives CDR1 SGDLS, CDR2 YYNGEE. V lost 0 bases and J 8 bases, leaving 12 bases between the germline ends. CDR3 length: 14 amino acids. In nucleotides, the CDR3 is TGTGCCAGCAGCGTAGAGTTAGGGGCGGATGAGCAGTTCTTC. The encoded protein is CASSVELGADEQFF.

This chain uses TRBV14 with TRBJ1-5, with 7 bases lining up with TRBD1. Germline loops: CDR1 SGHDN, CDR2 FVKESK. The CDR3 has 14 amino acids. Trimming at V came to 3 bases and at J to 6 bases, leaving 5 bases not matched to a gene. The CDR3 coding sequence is TGTGCCAGCAGCCAGACAGGGACCAGTCAGCCCCAGCATTTT. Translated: CASSQTGTSQPQHF.

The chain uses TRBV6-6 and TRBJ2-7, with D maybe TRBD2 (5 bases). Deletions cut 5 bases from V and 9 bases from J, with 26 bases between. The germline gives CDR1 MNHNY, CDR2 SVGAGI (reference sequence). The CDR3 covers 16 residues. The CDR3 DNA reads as TGTGCCAGCAGTAGGGATGGTGGGGAGAGAAGTTTTGGGCAGTACTTC. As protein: CASSRDGGERSFGQYF.

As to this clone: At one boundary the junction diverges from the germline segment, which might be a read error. The CDR3 here is CASSALLAELNF. The CDR3 nucleotides read TGTGCCAGCAGCGCACTTTTGGCGGAACTGAACTTC. The chain links TRBV9 to TRBJ2-5; D gene ambiguous. The length of the CDR3 is 12 residues. Germline CDR1 reads SGDLS; CDR2 reads YYNGEE. The full variable domain, rest sourced from reference TRBV9 and TRBJ2-5, is DSGVTQTPKHLITATGQRVTLRCSPRSGDLSVYWYQQSLDQGLQFLIQYYNGEERAKGNILERFSAQQFPDLHSELNLSSLELGDSALYFCASSALLAELNFGPGTRLLVL.

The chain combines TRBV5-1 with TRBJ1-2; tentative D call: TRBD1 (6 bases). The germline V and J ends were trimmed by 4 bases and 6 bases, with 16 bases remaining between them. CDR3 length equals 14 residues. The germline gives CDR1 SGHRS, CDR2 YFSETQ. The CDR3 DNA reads TGCGCCAGCAGCGTACAGGGCCCCGGGGATGGCTACACCTTC. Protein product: CASSVQGPGDGYTF. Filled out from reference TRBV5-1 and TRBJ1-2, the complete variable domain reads KAGVTQTPRYLIKTRGQQVTLSCSPISGHRSVSWYQQTPGQGLQFLFEYFSETQRNKGNFPGRFSGRQFSNSRSEMNVSTLELGDSALYLCASSVQGPGDGYTFGSGTRLTVV.